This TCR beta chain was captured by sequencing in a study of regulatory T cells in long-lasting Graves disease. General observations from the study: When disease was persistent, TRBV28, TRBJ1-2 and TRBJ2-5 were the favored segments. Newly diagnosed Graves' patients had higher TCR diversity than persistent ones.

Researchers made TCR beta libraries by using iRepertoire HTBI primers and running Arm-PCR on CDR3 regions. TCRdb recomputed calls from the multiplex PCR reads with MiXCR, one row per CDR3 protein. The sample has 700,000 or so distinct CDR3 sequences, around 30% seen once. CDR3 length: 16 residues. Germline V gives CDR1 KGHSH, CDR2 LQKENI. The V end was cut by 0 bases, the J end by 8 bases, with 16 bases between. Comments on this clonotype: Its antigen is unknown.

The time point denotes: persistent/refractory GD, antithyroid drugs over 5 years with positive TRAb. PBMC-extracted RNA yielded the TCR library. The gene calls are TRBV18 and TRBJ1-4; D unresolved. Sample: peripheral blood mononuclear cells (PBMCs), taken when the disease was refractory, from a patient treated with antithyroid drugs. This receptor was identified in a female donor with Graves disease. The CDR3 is CASSPPGSRSWEKLFF. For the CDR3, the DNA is TGTGCCAGCTCACCACCGGGGTCGCGGTCCTGGGAAAAACTGTTTTTT.